The 10 T cell receptor beta chains below all came from one sample that was sequenced in a study of OX40 agonist ivuxolimab in advanced cancers. Data came from immunoSEQ multiplex PCR; TCRdb stores just in-frame clones and leaves some out. The table has about 95,000 clones, roughly 88% seen once; the top ten hold 3.5% to 4%. The material sequenced was CD4+ or CD8+ T cells sorted from blood, taken in a trial of the OX40 agonist ivuxolimab. These receptors all stem from an adult with an advanced solid tumor such as melanoma, head and neck, liver or kidney cancer.

In its sample, this clone was seen once. This chain joins TRBV30 and TRBJ2-4; D may match TRBD1 or TRBD2 (6 bases each). V was clipped by 2 bases and J by 16 bases, with 33 bases between them. The CDR3 extends over 17 amino acids. Germline assignment: CDR1 GTSNPN and CDR2 SVGIG (reference sequence). The CDR3 region is CAWSLFFSRNTEGGIYF. The CDR3 bases are TGTGCCTGGAGTCTCTTTTTTAGCCGGAATACAGAGGGGGGAATTTACTTC.

This chain connects TRBV28 to TRBJ2-1; D remains ambiguous. Germline V lookup: CDR1 MDHEN, CDR2 SYDVKM. This CDR3 has 16 amino acids. Between the trimmed V and J ends, which lost 5 bases and 3 bases, there was a span of 17 bases. DNA of the CDR3: TGTGCCAGCAGTGCACACGTTGACCCACTCTACAATGAGCAGTTCTTC. Its protein product is CASSAHVDPLYNEQFF.

V gene TRBV9 combines with J gene TRBJ2-5, with D unresolved. Per germline, CDR1 SGDLS and CDR2 YYNGEE. CDR3 size: 15 residues. Trimming removed 3 bases at V and 4 bases at J, with 16 bases between. The CDR3 DNA is TGTGCCAGCAGCGCTGAAACATGGCCTGGAGAGACCCAGTACTTC. Its protein product is CASSAETWPGETQYF.

The sample holds one count of this clone. The V gene is TRBV2, the J gene TRBJ2-7, with a weak D call TRBD2 (6 bases). The CDR3 is 14 amino acids. The germline V gene encodes CDR1 SNHLY and CDR2 FYNNEI. The V end was cut by 8 bases, the J end by 7 bases, with 21 bases between. The CDR3 reads CASVRGREDTEQYF. Here the CDR3 DNA reads TGTGCCAGCGTAAGAGGCAGGGAGGATACGGAGCAGTACTTC.

J is TRBJ2-1 and V is TRBV4-2; 11 bases are a match to TRBD2. After removal of 0 bases from V and 4 bases from J, the junction contained 2 bases not matched to a gene. The CDR3 length is 16 residues. Germline V gives CDR1 LGHNA, CDR2 YNFKEQ. Here the CDR3 DNA reads TGTGCCAGCAGCCAAGATGGGACTAGCGGTTACAATGAGCAGTTCTTC. It is translated as CASSQDGTSGYNEQFF.

V gene TRBV11-2 combines with J gene TRBJ1-4, with D maybe TRBD1 (5 bases). The CDR3 contains 15 residues. V was cut by 2 bases and J by 3 bases, with 10 bases left in between. CDR1 and CDR2 (germline): SGHAT, FQNNGV. In DNA form, the CDR3 reads TGTGCCAGCAGCTTAACGGGGACGTCTAATGAAAAACTGTTTTTT. Translating gives CASSLTGTSNEKLFF.

V usage is TRBV29-1 and J usage is TRBJ2-1; D is unclear. Germline loops: CDR1 SQVTM, CDR2 ANQGSEA. CDR3 length: 14 amino acids. V was cut by 1 base and J by 8 bases, with 15 bases left in between. The CDR3 here is CSVEGVASIYEQFF. DNA for the CDR3: TGCAGCGTTGAAGGGGTCGCTTCAATCTATGAGCAGTTCTTC.

This chain links TRBV28 with TRBJ2-1; a weak D match, TRBD2 (6 bases). The CDR3 is 14 amino acids. V was pared by 7 bases and J by 0 bases, with 10 bases between. Germline CDR1 and CDR2: MDHEN and SYDVKM. CDR3 protein: CASNAGSSYNEQFF. CDR3 nucleotides: TGTGCCAGCAATGCGGGGAGCTCCTACAATGAGCAGTTCTTC.

The genes are TRBV6-5 and TRBJ2-2, with TRBD1 identical over 11 bases. Germline CDR1 is MNHEY and CDR2 is SVGAGI. V shed 4 bases and J 6 bases; nucleotides not matched to a gene: 1. This CDR3 contains 14 residues. The CDR3 protein is CASSWDRGAGELFF. The CDR3 DNA reads as TGTGCCAGCAGTTGGGACAGGGGGGCCGGGGAGCTGTTTTTT.

J is TRBJ2-1 and V is TRBV28; D is unresolved. This CDR3 is built from 13 residues. Trimming took 2 bases from V and 6 from J, leaving 8 bases between them. The germline gives CDR1 MDHEN, CDR2 SYDVKM. CDR3 DNA sequence: TGTGCCAGCAGTTTAGTCCCTAGCAATGAGCAGTTCTTC. Translation gives CASSLVPSNEQFF.